Presented here are 32 T cell receptor beta chains from one specimen sequenced in a study of cytomegalovirus exposure and HLA in healthy donors. PCR involved 60 Vbeta and 13 Jbeta primers. Assay used: immunoSEQ multiplex PCR; TCRdb lists only in-frame clones, some missing. The data contain about 120,000 clones, over 70% of them singletons. Sequences were obtained from PBMCs. The receptors come from a woman aged 18-30 years in good health and CMV-seronegative.

The chain joins TRBV5-4 to TRBJ1-3, with a weak D call TRBD1 (5 bases). Germline V CDR1 and CDR2: SGHNT, YYREEE (reference sequence). V was shortened by 0 bases and J by 4 bases, with 8 bases between the two germline ends. The CDR3 length is 14 residues. CDR3 sequence: CASSLGREGNTIYF. CDR3 DNA: TGTGCCAGCAGCTTGGGCAGGGAAGGAAACACCATATATTTT.

V usage is TRBV29-1 and J usage is TRBJ2-3; 10 bases line up with TRBD1. Trimming at V came to 1 base and at J to 0 bases, leaving 4 bases not matched to a gene. In germline, CDR1 is SQVTM, CDR2 ANQGSEA. The CDR3 is 16 amino acids. The DNA of the CDR3 is TGCAGCGTTGAAGGCGGACAGGGGGTGAGCACAGATACGCAGTATTTT. Translation gives CSVEGGQGVSTDTQYF.

The chain employs TRBV28 and TRBJ1-2; no clear D. CDR3 size: 11 residues. The V end was cut by 5 bases, the J end by 5 bases, with 6 bases between. The V gene's germline CDR1 is MDHEN and CDR2 SYDVKM. CDR3 sequence (DNA): TGTGCCAGCAGTGGGAGTTATGGCTACACCTTC. Its protein is CASSGSYGYTF.

The chain is built from TRBV4-1 and TRBJ1-2, with a weak D call TRBD1 (5 bases). Trimming stripped 1 base from V and 6 bases from J, with 18 bases between. In germline, CDR1 is MGHRA, CDR2 YSYEKL. The CDR3 sequence is 16 residues long. As DNA, the CDR3 is TGCGCCAGCAGCCAAGGATGGCCAGGGATAGTGAATGGCTACACCTTC. Its protein product is CASSQGWPGIVNGYTF.

The V gene is TRBV5-1, the J gene TRBJ1-1; the match to TRBD1 covers 7 bases. After removal of 4 bases from V and 2 bases from J, the junction contained 5 bases not matched to a gene. This CDR3 is built from 14 residues. Germline values: CDR1 SGHRS, CDR2 YFSETQ. As DNA, the CDR3 is TGCGCCAGCAGCCCGGGACAGATAAACACTGAAGCTTTCTTT. It translates to CASSPGQINTEAFF.

The gene calls are TRBV15 and TRBJ2-2, with TRBD2 identical over 14 bases. Germline V lookup: CDR1 LNHNV, CDR2 YYDKDF (reference sequence). This CDR3 has 17 amino acids. V trimming: 5 bases; J trimming: 5 bases; junction bases outside the gene matches: 7. The CDR3 here is CATSGRLAGGSTGELFF. In DNA, the CDR3 is TGTGCCACCAGCGGAAGACTAGCGGGGGGGTCTACCGGGGAGCTGTTTTTT.

The gene calls are TRBV5-1 and TRBJ1-1; 8 bases are shared with TRBD1. Germline V gene sequence: CDR1 SGHRS, CDR2 YFSETQ. After removal of 4 bases from V and 2 bases from J, the junction contained 4 bases not matched to a gene. This CDR3 is 14 amino acids long. The chain's CDR3 is CASSQGQVNTEAFF. The CDR3, as DNA: TGCGCCAGCAGCCAGGGACAGGTCAACACTGAAGCTTTCTTT.

This clone was observed a few times. The J gene is TRBJ1-3, the V gene TRBV5-1, with 8 bases lining up with TRBD1. CDR1 and CDR2 (germline): SGHRS, YFSETQ. The CDR3 consists of 15 residues. V shed 2 bases, J shed 2 bases, and the junction held 3 bases outside the gene matches. Here the CDR3 reads CASSLQGGAGNTIYF. The DNA of the CDR3 is TGCGCCAGCAGCTTACAGGGGGGCGCTGGAAACACCATATATTTT. Drawing the rest from reference TRBV5-1 and TRBJ1-3, the complete variable domain is KAGVTQTPRYLIKTRGQQVTLSCSPISGHRSVSWYQQTPGQGLQFLFEYFSETQRNKGNFPGRFSGRQFSNSRSEMNVSTLELGDSALYLCASSLQGGAGNTIYFGEGSWLTVV.

The sample holds a few counts of this clone. The chain employs TRBV27 and TRBJ2-1, with 7 bases matching TRBD1. CDR1 and CDR2 (germline): MNHEY, SMNVEV (reference sequence). The CDR3 totals 13 residues. Trimming removed 11 bases from V and 8 bases from J; junction bases left unmatched: 12. DNA of the CDR3: TGTGCCGCGGCCCCGACAGGGTACCATGAGCAGTTCTTC. Residues: CAAAPTGYHEQFF.

J is TRBJ1-3 and V is TRBV19, with D possibly being TRBD1 (6 bases). Germline values: CDR1 LNHDA, CDR2 SQIVND (reference sequence). The V end was cut by 5 bases, the J end by 0 bases, with 14 bases between. The CDR3 covers 16 residues. The CDR3 loop reads CASSPRQVTSGNTIYF. The DNA of the CDR3 is TGTGCCAGTAGTCCCCGACAGGTTACCTCTGGAAACACCATATATTTT.

This chain uses TRBV27 with TRBJ1-4; weak D call: TRBD1 (6 bases). V dropped 6 bases and J dropped 7 bases, with 21 bases sitting between them. This CDR3 comprises 16 residues. In germline, CDR1 is MNHEY, CDR2 SMNVEV (reference sequence). The DNA of the CDR3 is TGTGCCAGCAGGGTAGGGGTAGCAGGGGTGGGTGAAAAACTGTTTTTT. This sequence encodes CASRVGVAGVGEKLFF.

The chain couples TRBV5-4 to TRBJ1-1; 10 bases line up with TRBD1. J gave up 2 bases and V 3 bases, and 4 bases lay outside the gene matches. The CDR3 runs to 15 residues. CDR1 SGHNT and CDR2 YYREEE come from the germline V gene (reference sequence). The CDR3 region has the DNA TGTGCCAGCAGCTGGGACAGGGGTGGCAACACTGAAGCTTTCTTT. Protein sequence: CASSWDRGGNTEAFF.

The genes are TRBV30 and TRBJ1-5; D gene ambiguous. The V gene lost 0 bases and the J gene lost 4 bases, with 13 bases spanning the gap. This CDR3 has 15 residues. Looked up from germline, CDR1 is GTSNPN and CDR2 is SVGIG (reference sequence). CDR3 DNA: TGTGCCTGGAGTGTAAAAGGAGGCCAAAATCAGCCCCAGCATTTT. It codes for CAWSVKGGQNQPQHF.

V is TRBV14 and J is TRBJ2-3; a weak D match, TRBD1 (5 bases). This CDR3 contains 14 residues. Germline CDR1 and CDR2: SGHDN and FVKESK. Deletions cut 0 bases from V and 1 base from J, with 5 bases between. The CDR3 loop is CASSQETGTDTQYF. CDR3 bases: TGTGCCAGCAGCCAAGAGACAGGCACAGATACGCAGTATTTT.

The rearrangement links TRBV10-1 to TRBJ2-3, with D perhaps TRBD1 (6 bases). Looked up from germline, CDR1 is WNHNN and CDR2 is SYGVQD (reference sequence). The CDR3 extends over 12 amino acids. V lost 9 bases, J lost 7 bases, and 14 bases lay in between. CDR3 sequence reads: CASPQRGNTQYF. The CDR3 DNA reads TGCGCCAGTCCGCAGAGGGGGAATACGCAGTATTTT.

Only a few counts were recorded for this clone. V is TRBV30 and J is TRBJ1-6; D gene unclear. Germline lookup yields CDR1 GTSNPN and CDR2 SVGIG (reference sequence). V lost 4 bases, J lost 10 bases, and 14 bases lay in between. The CDR3 extends over 13 amino acids. The CDR3 DNA reads as TGTGCCTGGACACCGGCGGGAAAATCACCCCTCCACTTT. Amino acid sequence: CAWTPAGKSPLHF.

The chain carries TRBV5-4 and TRBJ1-2; 7 bases are a match to TRBD1. Germline V gene sequence: CDR1 SGHNT, CDR2 YYREEE (reference sequence). Germline trimming cut 0 bases from V and 8 bases from J; bases unmatched to any gene: 13. The CDR3 is 16 amino acids. This CDR3 is CASSLATGIHTGGYTF. CDR3 sequence (DNA): TGTGCCAGCAGCTTGGCGACAGGGATACACACAGGAGGCTACACCTTC.

V gene TRBV15 combines with J gene TRBJ2-7; a possible D gene is TRBD1 (5 bases). This CDR3 contains 12 residues. V lost 5 bases and J lost 3, with 8 bases in between. Per the germline V gene, CDR1 is LNHNV and CDR2 is YYDKDF (reference sequence). CDR3: CATSADSYEQYF. For the CDR3, the DNA is TGTGCCACCAGCGCCGACAGCTACGAGCAGTACTTC.

This chain uses TRBV30 with TRBJ1-1; D not resolved. The CDR3 loop spans 11 amino acids. Germline CDR1 GTSNPN, CDR2 SVGIG (reference sequence). V was cut by 1 base and J by 8 bases, with 8 bases left in between. In DNA, the CDR3 is TGTGCCTGGAGTGGCCGGTCGGAAGCTTTCTTT. This sequence encodes CAWSGRSEAFF.

The chain carries TRBV6-5 and TRBJ2-7; 7 bases line up with TRBD1. In germline, CDR1 is MNHEY, CDR2 SVGAGI. This CDR3 is 13 amino acids long. The trim removed 6 bases at V and 7 bases at J, leaving 9 bases unmatched. This CDR3 reads CASSTGELGEQYF. CDR3 coding DNA: TGTGCCAGCAGCACAGGGGAGTTGGGGGAGCAGTACTTC.

This chain links TRBV29-1 with TRBJ2-3, with 10 bases identical to TRBD2. Germline CDR1 SQVTM, CDR2 ANQGSEA. The junction had 7 bases not matched to a gene; V was cut back by 5 bases and J by 2 bases. This CDR3 is built from 15 residues. As DNA, the CDR3 is TGCAGCGTTTCGCTTAGCGGGGGGTACACAGATACGCAGTATTTT. This encodes CSVSLSGGYTDTQYF.

A note on this clone: Its ends do not fully match the called genes, so a read error is possible. At the DNA level, this CDR3 is encoded by other sequences in the same sample as well. V is TRBV30 and J is TRBJ1-1, with TRBD1 identical over 10 bases. Germline CDR1 GTSNPN, CDR2 SVGIG (reference sequence). This CDR3 region has 14 residues. The CDR3 coding sequence is TGTGCCTGGAGGACGGGACAGGGGAGCTCTGAGGCTTTCTTT. Its protein is CAWRTGQGSSEAFF.

CDR3 coding DNA: TGTGCCAGCAGGAGGGGACAGGGAAGTCAGCCCCAGCATTTT. Protein: CASRRGQGSQPQHF. The chain joins TRBV6-5 to TRBJ1-5; 9 bases match TRBD1. Germline CDR1 MNHEY, CDR2 SVGAGI. The CDR3 length is 14 residues. J lost 6 bases, V lost 6 bases, and 6 bases had no gene match.

The sample holds a few counts of this clone. The J gene is TRBJ2-3, the V gene TRBV27, with TRBD1 as a possible D gene (5 bases). Deletions cut 4 bases from V and 8 bases from J, with 16 bases between. This CDR3 spans 14 amino acids. CDR1 and CDR2 from the germline V gene are MNHEY and SMNVEV (reference sequence). CDR3 amino acids: CASSSDSVVGTQYF. The CDR3 nucleotides are TGTGCCAGCAGTTCTGACAGTGTAGTCGGTACGCAGTATTTT.

CDR3 bases: TGTGCCAGCAGCCGAACCACAGGGATATGGAGCAATCAGCCCCAGCATTTT. It specifies CASSRTTGIWSNQPQHF. The chain carries TRBV5-5 and TRBJ1-5, with D maybe TRBD1 (6 bases). The germline CDR1 and CDR2 sequences are SGHKS and YYEKEE (reference sequence). The CDR3 loop spans 17 amino acids. V lost 4 bases to trimming and J lost 1 base, with 18 bases between them.

The chain combines TRBV20-1 with TRBJ2-3; no clear D gene. V was cut by 4 bases and J by 6 bases, with 8 bases left in between. The germline V gene encodes CDR1 DFQATT and CDR2 SNEGSKA (reference sequence). The CDR3 is made up of 11 amino acids. The CDR3 region has the DNA TGCAGTGCTACTCTGTCGGATACGCAGTATTTT. Amino acids: CSATLSDTQYF.

CDR3 residues: CASSRNIGGSEGYTF. CDR3 coding DNA: TGCGCCAGCAGCCGAAATATCGGGGGGTCAGAGGGCTACACCTTC. V and J are TRBV4-1 and TRBJ1-2; D may be TRBD1 (5 bases). Germline V CDR1 and CDR2: MGHRA, YSYEKL. The CDR3 is 15 residues long. V was shortened by 4 bases and J by 8 bases, with 20 bases between the two germline ends.

The V gene is TRBV2, the J gene TRBJ2-7; D uncertain. The CDR3 extends over 11 amino acids. CDR1 is SNHLY, CDR2 FYNNEI, per germline. Between the trimmed V and J ends, which lost 7 bases and 1 base, there was a span of 5 bases. The CDR3 DNA reads as TGTGCCAGCACCACTTCCTACGAGCAGTACTTC. Translated: CASTTSYEQYF.

The chain employs TRBV5-1 and TRBJ2-1, with D possibly matching TRBD2 (6 bases). The CDR3 contains 13 residues. Per germline, CDR1 SGHRS and CDR2 YFSETQ. Trimming took 2 bases from V and 10 from J, leaving 13 bases between them. CDR3 protein: CASSFELAGEQFF. CDR3 DNA: TGCGCCAGCAGCTTCGAACTAGCTGGGGAGCAGTTCTTC.

The chain joins TRBV5-1 to TRBJ2-3; 12 bases agree with TRBD2. Trimming removed 0 bases from V and 4 bases from J; junction bases left unmatched: 6. The CDR3 extends over 17 amino acids. Germline V CDR1 and CDR2: SGHRS, YFSETQ. The CDR3 DNA reads as TGCGCCAGCAGCTTGGGACTAGCGGGGGTGGGACCAGATACGCAGTATTTT. Protein: CASSLGLAGVGPDTQYF.

V usage is TRBV7-2 and J usage is TRBJ2-6; D unclear. V gave up 5 bases and J gave up 9 bases, with 5 bases separating them. This CDR3 region has 11 residues. Germline V CDR1 and CDR2: SGHTA, FQGNSA. The CDR3 protein is CASSLFNVLTF. CDR3 in DNA: TGTGCCAGCAGCCTATTCAACGTCCTGACTTTC.

The chain is built from TRBV11-2 and TRBJ1-2; 9 positions agree with TRBD1. This CDR3 comprises 16 residues. V was pared by 5 bases and J by 6 bases, with 13 bases of the junction left unmatched. Germline CDR1 reads SGHAT; CDR2 reads FQNNGV. CDR3 bases: TGTGCCAGCAGCCCCGCCGGGACAGGGAATAGGAATGGCTACACCTTC. Translating it yields CASSPAGTGNRNGYTF.